This T cell receptor beta chain was obtained from a study of human T cells and chemical hapten exposure (dated by TCRdb to the early 2020s). Notes on the research overall: For sensitization, 2% DPC in acetone was applied to a 2 cm by 2 cm area of upper inner arm skin. Blood for TCR sequencing was provided by twenty-nine alopecia patients at one to four time points (pre-sensitization, 2, 6 and 24 weeks). For every blood RNA sample, sequencing covered both the TCR alpha and TCR beta chains. Patient blood was sampled pre-sensitization (week 0) and at 2, 6 and about 24 weeks after DPC sensitization. Patch tests used Finn chambers with 0.01% DPC on the upper back, scored after 6 days by International Contact Dermatitis Research Group standards. Patients additionally received weekly therapeutic DPC doses to the scalp throughout the approximately 25-week study period. Peripheral blood TCR repertoire changes were tracked in vivo in alopecia patients during primary and secondary sensitization to the hapten diphenylcyclopropenone (DPC). Libraries were pooled for sequencing, and per-sample TCR yields varied mainly because of small differences in library volumes within the pool. Most of the patients in the cohort were female, and the cohort covered alopecia areata with under or over 50% scalp involvement, alopecia totalis and alopecia universalis. General findings and caveats noted by the study authors: Repeated subsampling changed both the strength of the expansion versus patch-test correlation and the threshold at which the correlation became significant. The number of TCRs above 1 in 1000 frequency did not change with DPC sensitization; there was no evidence of global repertoire structure alterations. Patch test score correlated positively with the number of PT1 expanded TCRs, reaching significance at thresholds 8, 16 and 32 but not at 4. Because every patient had alopecia, a presumed autoimmune disease, the patients' immune response might differ from that of healthy individuals. Compared with pre-sensitization or healthy control sets, expanded TCRs formed significantly more large CDR3 similarity clusters, which is consistent with antigen-driven responses.

The germline V gene specifies SQVTM as CDR1 and ANQGSEA as CDR2. The germline V end is reduced by 6 bases and the J end by 1 base; junction bases left unmatched: 1. CDR3 length: 13 amino acids, cysteine to phenylalanine. Only the CDR3 DNA is retained, 39 bases long and in frame from the first base. This clonotype was observed many times. Its antigen target is currently unknown. No base-level quality is on record; no much larger clone is a single base apart. The receptor library was made with RACE. TCRdb records NextSeq 500 as the sequencer. During library preparation, unique molecular identifiers were attached to individual cDNA molecules so that TCRs could be counted in a quantitative, reproducible way. As for the authors' bioinformatics: A median of roughly 99,000 TCRs per sample was observed, with a range of about 20,000 to 750,000. The Decombinator software suite was used to annotate V, J and CDR3 in the TCR reads. To make PS versus PT1 abundance plots, every sample was subsampled to the same number of TCRs (28,000). TCRs were defined as expanded if absent before sensitization and observed at least eight times at the 2-week time point. The raw public data were reprocessed by TCRdb itself: fastp quality trimming at Q25, MiXCR clonotype calling, in-frame beta chains only. Rows are combined by CDR3 protein, so each entry shows the most common genes and DNA. These V and J calls originate from TCRdb's pipeline instead of the authors' own analysis. This sample comprises approximately 41,000 distinct CDR3 sequences, 9.5% of them detected only once. The top ten clones comprise roughly 25% of the sample.

This specimen's time point label, interpreted: patch test 3, about 24 weeks after DPC sensitization. The label giving this sample's treatment or condition can be read as: therapeutic diphenylcyclopropenone sensitization with weekly scalp DPC. Unfractionated whole blood was collected in Tempus Blood RNA tubes, and total RNA was extracted from that blood. At each patch-test visit, blood was drawn before the patch test was applied. Eligible patients were aged 18 to 70, diagnosed with alopecia, deemed suitable for DPC therapy, and excluded if pregnant. This material consisted of whole blood, taken in connection with sensitization to the hapten diphenylcyclopropenone (DPC). The sequence was collected from a man aged 45-60 years with alopecia areata. Some clones in this sample may be carry-over from other donors' samples. The rearrangement joined TRBV29-1 to TRBJ2-5, and TRBD1 aligns with 11 junction nucleotides. The base sequence is TGCAGCGTGGACAGGGGGCGCCAAGAGACCCAGTACTTC. Translation gives CSVDRGRQETQYF.